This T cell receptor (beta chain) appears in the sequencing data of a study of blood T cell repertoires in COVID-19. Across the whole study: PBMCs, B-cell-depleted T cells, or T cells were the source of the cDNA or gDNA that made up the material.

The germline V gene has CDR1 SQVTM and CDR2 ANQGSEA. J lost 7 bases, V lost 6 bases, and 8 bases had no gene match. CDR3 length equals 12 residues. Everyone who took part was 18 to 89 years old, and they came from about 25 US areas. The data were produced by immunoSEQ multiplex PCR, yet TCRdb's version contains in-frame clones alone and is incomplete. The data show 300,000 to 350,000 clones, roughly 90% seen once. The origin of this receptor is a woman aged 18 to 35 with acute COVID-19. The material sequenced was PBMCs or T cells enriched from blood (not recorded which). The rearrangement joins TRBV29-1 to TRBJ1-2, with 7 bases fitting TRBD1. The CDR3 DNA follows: TGCAGCGTGGAACAGGGGAGCGGTGGCTACACCTTC. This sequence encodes CSVEQGSGGYTF.